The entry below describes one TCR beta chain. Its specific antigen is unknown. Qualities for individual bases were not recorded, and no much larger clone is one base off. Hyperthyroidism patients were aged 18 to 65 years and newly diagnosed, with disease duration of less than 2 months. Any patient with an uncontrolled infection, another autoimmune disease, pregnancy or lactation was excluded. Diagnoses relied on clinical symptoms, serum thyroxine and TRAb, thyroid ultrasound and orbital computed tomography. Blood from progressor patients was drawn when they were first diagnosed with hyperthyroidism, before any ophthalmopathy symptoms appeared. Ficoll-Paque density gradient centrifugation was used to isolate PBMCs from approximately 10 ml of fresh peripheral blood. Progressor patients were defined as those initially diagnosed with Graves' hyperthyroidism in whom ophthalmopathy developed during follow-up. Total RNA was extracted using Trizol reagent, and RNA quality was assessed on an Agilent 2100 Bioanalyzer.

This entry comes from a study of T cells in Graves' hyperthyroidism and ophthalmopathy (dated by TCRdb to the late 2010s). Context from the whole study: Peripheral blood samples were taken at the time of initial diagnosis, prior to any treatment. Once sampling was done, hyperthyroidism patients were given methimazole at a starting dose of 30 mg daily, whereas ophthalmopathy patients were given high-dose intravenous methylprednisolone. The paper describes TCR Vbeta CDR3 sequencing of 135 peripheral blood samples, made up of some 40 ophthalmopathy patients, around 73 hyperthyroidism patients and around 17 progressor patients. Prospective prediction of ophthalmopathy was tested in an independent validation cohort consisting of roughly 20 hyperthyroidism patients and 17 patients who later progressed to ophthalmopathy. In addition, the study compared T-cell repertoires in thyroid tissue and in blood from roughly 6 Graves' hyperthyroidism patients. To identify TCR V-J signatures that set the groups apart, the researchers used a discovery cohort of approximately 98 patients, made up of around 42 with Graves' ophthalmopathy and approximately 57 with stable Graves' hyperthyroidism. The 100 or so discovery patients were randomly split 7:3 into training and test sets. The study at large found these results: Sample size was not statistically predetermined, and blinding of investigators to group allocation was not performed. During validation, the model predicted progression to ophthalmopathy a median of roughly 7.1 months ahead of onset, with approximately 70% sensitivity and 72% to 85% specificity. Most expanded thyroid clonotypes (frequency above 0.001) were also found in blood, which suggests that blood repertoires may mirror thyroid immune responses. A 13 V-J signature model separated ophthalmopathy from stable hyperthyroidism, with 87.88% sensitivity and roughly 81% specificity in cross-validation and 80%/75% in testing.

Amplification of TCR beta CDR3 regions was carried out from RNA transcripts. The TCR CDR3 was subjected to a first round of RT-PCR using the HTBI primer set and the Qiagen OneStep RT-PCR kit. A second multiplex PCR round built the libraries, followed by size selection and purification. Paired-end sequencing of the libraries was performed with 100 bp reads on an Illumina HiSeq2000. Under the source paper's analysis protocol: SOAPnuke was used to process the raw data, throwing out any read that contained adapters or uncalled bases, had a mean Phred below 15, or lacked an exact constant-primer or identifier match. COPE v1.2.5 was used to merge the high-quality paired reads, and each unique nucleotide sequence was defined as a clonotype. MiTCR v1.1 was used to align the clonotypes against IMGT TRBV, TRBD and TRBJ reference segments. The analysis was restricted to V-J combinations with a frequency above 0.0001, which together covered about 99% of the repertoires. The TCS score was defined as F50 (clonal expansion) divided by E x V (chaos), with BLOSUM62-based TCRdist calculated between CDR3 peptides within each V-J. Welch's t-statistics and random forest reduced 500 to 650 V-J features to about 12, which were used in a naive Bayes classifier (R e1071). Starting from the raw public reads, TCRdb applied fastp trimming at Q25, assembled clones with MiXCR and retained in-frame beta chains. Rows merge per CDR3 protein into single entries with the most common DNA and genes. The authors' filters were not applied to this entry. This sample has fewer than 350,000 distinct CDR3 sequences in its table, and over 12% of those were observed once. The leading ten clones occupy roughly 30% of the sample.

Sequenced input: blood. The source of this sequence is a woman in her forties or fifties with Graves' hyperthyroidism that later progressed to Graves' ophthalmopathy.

The CDR3 region reads CASSAFLAGGEQYF. The sequenced DNA is TGTGCCAGCAGCGCCTTCCTAGCGGGAGGCGAGCAGTACTTC. Recombination joined TRBV9 with TRBJ2-7; 11 of the junction bases match TRBD2. V lost 3 bases and J lost 6 bases, and the count of bases not matched to a germline gene is 5. The CDR3 has 14 amino acids, counting the end cysteine and phenylalanine. Only CDR3 DNA is held: 42 bases, read in frame from base 1. The germline V gene sets CDR1 to SGDLS and CDR2 to YYNGEE.